The rows below give T cell receptor beta chains drawn from one sample of a study of cytomegalovirus exposure and HLA in healthy donors. Assay used: immunoSEQ multiplex PCR; TCRdb lists only in-frame clones, some missing. The sample consists of about 160,000 clones, about four fifths of them appearing once. Source material: PBMCs. Receptor source: a male donor in good health and CMV-seropositive. Both conserved end residues are part of each CDR3. The D gene is left open where the match is weak. Clone sizes are given selectively: once, few, many, or a class where the clone is expanded.

size: NA; V: TRBV30; J: TRBJ1-4; D: NA; DNA: TGTGCCTGGAGTCGCGGACAGATGAATGAAAAACTGTTTTTT; CDR3: CAWSRGQMNEKLFF
size: NA; V: TRBV9; J: TRBJ2-7; D: TRBD2; DNA: TGTGCCAGCAGCGTAGGAGCGGGGGGGACCTACGAGCAGTACTTC; CDR3: CASSVGAGGTYEQYF
size: NA; V: TRBV27; J: TRBJ1-1; D: TRBD1; DNA: TGTGCCAGCAGTTCGGGCAGGGGGGCCTCGGGGAACACTGAAGCTTTCTTT; CDR3: CASSSGRGASGNTEAFF
size: NA; V: TRBV4-3; J: TRBJ1-1; D: TRBD1; DNA: TGCGCCAGCAGCCAAGTCCCGGGACAGGGGGGGACGGAAGCTTTCTTT; CDR3: CASSQVPGQGGTEAFF
size: NA; V: TRBV27; J: TRBJ1-6; D: TRBD1; DNA: TGTGCCAGCGCCCGACAGGGGAGCCATAATTCACCCCTCCACTTT; CDR3: CASARQGSHNSPLHF
size: few; V: TRBV30; J: TRBJ2-7; D: NA; DNA: TGTGCCTGGATCATAAGGGGCAGGGACTCTTCCTACGAGCAGTACTTC; CDR3: CAWIIRGRDSSYEQYF
size: NA; V: TRBV5-6; J: TRBJ1-5; D: NA; DNA: TGTGCCAGCAGCTTCAGGGCTGGTGTGGCAGGCAATCAGCCCCAGCATTTT; CDR3: CASSFRAGVAGNQPQHF
size: NA; V: TRBV19; J: TRBJ1-5; D: TRBD1; DNA: TGTGCCAGTAGTACCACAGGGGCCTATAGCAATCAGCCCCAGCATTTT; CDR3: CASSTTGAYSNQPQHF
size: NA; V: TRBV7-9; J: TRBJ2-7; D: NA; DNA: TGTGCCAGCAGCTCGGGACTTATCGACTACGAGCAGTACTTC; CDR3: CASSSGLIDYEQYF
size: once; V: TRBV30; J: TRBJ2-5; D: NA; DNA: TGTGCCTGGAGTGTAAGGGGACACCCGCAAGAGACCCAGTACTTC; CDR3: CAWSVRGHPQETQYF
size: NA; V: TRBV27; J: TRBJ2-5; D: TRBD2; DNA: TGTGCCAGCACCCGGATAGCGGGGGACTTTTGGACCCAGTACTTC; CDR3: CASTRIAGDFWTQYF
size: NA; V: TRBV28; J: TRBJ1-5; D: TRBD1; DNA: TGTGCCAGCAGTCCCGACAGGGTTCAGCCCCAGCATTTT; CDR3: CASSPDRVQPQHF
size: NA; V: TRBV9; J: TRBJ2-1; D: TRBD1; DNA: TGTGCCAGCACCAACAAGGACAGGGTAGCCAATGAGCAGTTCTTC; CDR3: CASTNKDRVANEQFF
size: NA; V: TRBV6-5; J: TRBJ2-1; D: TRBD2; DNA: TGTGCCAGCAGACTAACTAGCGGGGGGGCCTATGAGCAGTTCTTC; CDR3: CASRLTSGGAYEQFF
size: NA; V: TRBV18; J: TRBJ2-3; D: TRBD2; DNA: TGTGCCAGCTCACCTCAAGCGGGGCGGGCGGATACGCAGTATTTT; CDR3: CASSPQAGRADTQYF
size: NA; V: TRBV6-5; J: TRBJ2-7; D: TRBD1; DNA: TGTGCCAGCAGTTATCAGGGGGCAAGCTCCTACGAGCAGTACTTC; CDR3: CASSYQGASSYEQYF
size: NA; V: TRBV7-9; J: TRBJ1-3; D: TRBD1; DNA: TGTGCCAGCAGCTCCGACAGGGAGAGAAACACCATATATTTT; CDR3: CASSSDRERNTIYF
size: NA; V: TRBV4-1; J: TRBJ2-1; D: TRBD2; DNA: TGCGCCAGCAGCCAGCCAACTAGCGAGAAATACAATGAGCAGTTCTTC; CDR3: CASSQPTSEKYNEQFF
size: NA; V: TRBV7-2; J: TRBJ2-7; D: NA; DNA: TGTGCCAGCAGCTTAGCGCAGGTTGAGCAGTACTTC; CDR3: CASSLAQVEQYF
size: NA; V: TRBV19; J: TRBJ1-3; D: NA; DNA: TGTGCCAGTAGTATAGATCCGGCGGGGACTGGAAACACCATATATTTT; CDR3: CASSIDPAGTGNTIYF
size: NA; V: TRBV5-1; J: TRBJ2-3; D: NA; DNA: TGCGCCAGCAGCTCCCACTCAGGGCAGTATTTT; CDR3: CASSSHSGQYF
size: few; V: TRBV2; J: TRBJ2-2; D: NA; DNA: TGTGCCAGTTCAGGGACTAACACCGGGGAGCTGTTTTTT; CDR3: CASSGTNTGELFF
size: NA; V: TRBV15; J: TRBJ1-2; D: NA; DNA: TGTGCCACCAGCAGAGATGCCCACATAAACTATGGCTACACCTTC; CDR3: CATSRDAHINYGYTF
size: NA; V: TRBV30; J: TRBJ2-1; D: NA; DNA: TGTGCCTGGAGAAGGGGGTTTGACAATGAGCAGTTCTTC; CDR3: CAWRRGFDNEQFF
size: few; V: TRBV9; J: TRBJ2-7; D: NA; DNA: TGTGCCAGCAACCCGGGAAGAGGCGAGCAGTACTTC; CDR3: CASNPGRGEQYF
size: NA; V: TRBV28; J: TRBJ1-5; D: NA; DNA: TGTGCCAGCAGTTTAGGAGGGAACAATCAGCCCCAGCATTTT; CDR3: CASSLGGNNQPQHF
size: NA; V: TRBV5-8; J: TRBJ2-7; D: TRBD1; DNA: TGTGCCAGCAGGAGCCCAGGGGGCCCCTACGAGCAGTACTTC; CDR3: CASRSPGGPYEQYF
size: NA; V: TRBV6-5; J: TRBJ1-6; D: NA; DNA: TGTGCCAGCAGTCATAGTTTTAATTCACCCCTCCACTTT; CDR3: CASSHSFNSPLHF
size: NA; V: TRBV19; J: TRBJ2-1; D: TRBD1; DNA: TGTGCCAGTAGTCCGACGACAGGGGGAAATTCCTACAATGAGCAGTTCTTC; CDR3: CASSPTTGGNSYNEQFF
size: few; V: TRBV4-3; J: TRBJ2-7; D: TRBD2; DNA: TGCGCCAGCAGTCAAACGGGTAGCGGGGTGTACGAGCAGTACTTC; CDR3: CASSQTGSGVYEQYF
size: few; V: TRBV18; J: TRBJ1-1; D: NA; DNA: TGTGCCAGCTCACAGGACAGATACGACCGGGCTTTCTTT; CDR3: CASSQDRYDRAFF
size: NA; V: TRBV7-8; J: TRBJ2-2; D: NA; DNA: TGTGCCAGCAGCTTAGGAGGCGGGGTTAACACCGGGGAGCTGTTTTTT; CDR3: CASSLGGGVNTGELFF
size: NA; V: TRBV18; J: TRBJ2-7; D: TRBD1; DNA: TGTGCCAGCTCACTTGGGACAGTTACCTACGAGCAGTACTTC; CDR3: CASSLGTVTYEQYF
size: NA; V: TRBV9; J: TRBJ2-7; D: NA; DNA: TGTGCCAGCAGCTTGACCGGGAACTCCTACGAGCAGTACTTC; CDR3: CASSLTGNSYEQYF
size: NA; V: TRBV12-1; J: TRBJ2-3; D: NA; DNA: TGTGCCAGCAGCTTTGTCGGGGTCAGCACAGATACGCAGTATTTT; CDR3: CASSFVGVSTDTQYF
size: NA; V: TRBV18; J: TRBJ2-7; D: TRBD1; DNA: TGTGCCAGCTCACCACTTCCCGCTGGGGACAGGATAAACTACGAGCAGTACTTC; CDR3: CASSPLPAGDRINYEQYF
size: NA; V: TRBV11-2; J: TRBJ1-1; D: TRBD1; DNA: TGTGCCAGCAGCTTCGGACAGGGAAGAACTGAAGCTTTCTTT; CDR3: CASSFGQGRTEAFF
size: NA; V: TRBV2; J: TRBJ2-5; D: TRBD2; DNA: TGTGCCAGCAGCCAGGGACTAGCCCGAGAGACCCAGTACTTC; CDR3: CASSQGLARETQYF
size: NA; V: TRBV2; J: TRBJ1-5; D: NA; DNA: TGTGCCAGCAGAACTTCGACGGGAGCGGATCAGCCCCAGCATTTT; CDR3: CASRTSTGADQPQHF
size: few; V: TRBV9; J: TRBJ1-5; D: NA; DNA: TGTGCCAGCAGCGTAGAAGGAGGGAGTGGGCAGCCCCAGCATTTT; CDR3: CASSVEGGSGQPQHF
size: once; V: TRBV7-8; J: TRBJ2-7; D: TRBD1; DNA: TGTGCCAGCAGCATAACATCCGGGACAGGCTACGAGCAGTACTTC; CDR3: CASSITSGTGYEQYF
size: NA; V: TRBV4-3; J: TRBJ1-1; D: NA; DNA: TGCGCCAGCAGCCATGAGGGTCCGGGGGGCGAAAGAGCTTTCTTT; CDR3: CASSHEGPGGERAFF
size: NA; V: TRBV7-9; J: TRBJ1-4; D: NA; DNA: TGTGCCAGCAGACGAGACGGAGCCGATGAAAAACTGTTTTTT; CDR3: CASRRDGADEKLFF
size: NA; V: TRBV27; J: TRBJ2-7; D: NA; DNA: TGTGCCAGCAGTTTCCGGGACACACGCTCCTACGAGCAGTACTTC; CDR3: CASSFRDTRSYEQYF
size: NA; V: TRBV11-2; J: TRBJ2-1; D: NA; DNA: TGTGCCAGCAGCCAAAACGCCCCGGTACTCGACTACAATGAGCAGTTCTTC; CDR3: CASSQNAPVLDYNEQFF
size: NA; V: TRBV7-2; J: TRBJ1-5; D: NA; DNA: TGTGCCAGCAGCTTACAGGGGAGCTTGGGTCAGCCCCAGCATTTT; CDR3: CASSLQGSLGQPQHF
size: NA; V: TRBV4-3; J: TRBJ2-2; D: NA; DNA: TGCGCCAGCAGCCAAATCCGGGGGACTTACACCGGGGAGCTGTTTTTT; CDR3: CASSQIRGTYTGELFF